The rows below give T cell receptor beta chains drawn from one sample of a study of long-term antiretroviral therapy in people with HIV. Profiling relied on immunoSEQ multiplex PCR, and the TCRdb table lists in-frame clones only, not all of them. The sample yields about 21,000 clones, 79% seen once. Sequences were derived from unsorted PBMCs, sampled 4.1 years after starting antiretroviral therapy. The receptors were sampled from a woman aged 35 to 49 with HIV. CDR3s include the opening cysteine and the closing phenylalanine or tryptophan. D genes are given only for firm matches. The size of a clone is reported for some rows only, either as once, few or many, or as a class for expanded clones.

v_call: TRBV19; d_call: -; j_call: TRBJ1-3; clone_size: -; cdr3_nt: TGTGCCAGTAGTAGGATCATCCCTGGAAACACCATATATTTT; cdr3_aa: CASSRIIPGNTIYF
v_call: TRBV11-2; d_call: -; j_call: TRBJ1-1; clone_size: -; cdr3_nt: TGTGCCAGCAGCTTAGTTCCAGAGAACACTGAAGCTTTCTTT; cdr3_aa: CASSLVPENTEAFF
v_call: TRBV29-1; d_call: -; j_call: TRBJ2-7; clone_size: -; cdr3_nt: TGCAGCGTTGATAGAGGTGGACGAGACTCCTACGAGCAGTACTTC; cdr3_aa: CSVDRGGRDSYEQYF
v_call: TRBV4-1; d_call: -; j_call: TRBJ1-2; clone_size: once; cdr3_nt: TGCGCCAGCAGCCAAGATTGGGAACTCTCCTCTGGCTACACCTTC; cdr3_aa: CASSQDWELSSGYTF
v_call: TRBV5-6; d_call: -; j_call: TRBJ1-1; clone_size: -; cdr3_nt: TGTGCCAGCAGCTTGGGGTACACTGAAGCTTTCTTT; cdr3_aa: CASSLGYTEAFF
v_call: TRBV19; d_call: -; j_call: TRBJ2-1; clone_size: few; cdr3_nt: TGTGCCAGTAATAACATGGGGGATGAGCAGTTCTTC; cdr3_aa: CASNNMGDEQFF
v_call: TRBV12-5; d_call: -; j_call: TRBJ2-2; clone_size: -; cdr3_nt: TGTGCTAGTCTTACCTACACCGGGGAGCTGTTTTTT; cdr3_aa: CASLTYTGELFF
v_call: TRBV7-2; d_call: TRBD2; j_call: TRBJ2-5; clone_size: -; cdr3_nt: TGTGCCAGCAGCCCCAGGGAGGGAGTTAGGGAGACCCAGTACTTC; cdr3_aa: CASSPREGVRETQYF
v_call: TRBV7-2; d_call: -; j_call: TRBJ2-5; clone_size: -; cdr3_nt: TGTGCCAGCAGCTTAGTTCTTGAGACCCAGTACTTC; cdr3_aa: CASSLVLETQYF
v_call: TRBV10-2; d_call: -; j_call: TRBJ1-2; clone_size: -; cdr3_nt: TGCGCCAGCAGTCAACAGAAACTCTATGGCTACACCTTC; cdr3_aa: CASSQQKLYGYTF
v_call: TRBV21-1; d_call: -; j_call: TRBJ1-2; clone_size: few; cdr3_nt: TGTGCCAGCAGTCCAAAACCTCCCGTGGGGGCTAGTTGTGGCTACACCTTC; cdr3_aa: CASSPKPPVGASCGYTF
v_call: TRBV19; d_call: -; j_call: TRBJ1-5; clone_size: few; cdr3_nt: TGTGCCAGTAGTATATTGTCAGGGTTTCAGCCCCAGCATTTT; cdr3_aa: CASSILSGFQPQHF
v_call: TRBV6-5; d_call: -; j_call: TRBJ2-5; clone_size: few; cdr3_nt: TGTGCCAGCAGACGATCAGGGTGGGAAGAGACCCAGTACTTC; cdr3_aa: CASRRSGWEETQYF
v_call: TRBV18; d_call: TRBD1; j_call: TRBJ1-1; clone_size: -; cdr3_nt: TGTGCCAGCTCACGGGGACAGGGATCGATCACTGAAGCTTTCTTT; cdr3_aa: CASSRGQGSITEAFF
v_call: TRBV7-7; d_call: TRBD1; j_call: TRBJ2-2; clone_size: few; cdr3_nt: TGTGCCAGCAGCCCTAGTGGGACAGGGATCACCGGGGAGCTGTTTTTT; cdr3_aa: CASSPSGTGITGELFF
v_call: TRBV29-1; d_call: -; j_call: TRBJ2-7; clone_size: -; cdr3_nt: TGCAGCGTTTTTCTCGGGGTAGGCTACGAGCAGTACTTC; cdr3_aa: CSVFLGVGYEQYF
v_call: TRBV10-3; d_call: TRBD1; j_call: TRBJ1-2; clone_size: -; cdr3_nt: TGTGCCATCAGTAAACCGGGACAGGGGATCTATGGCTACACCTTC; cdr3_aa: CAISKPGQGIYGYTF
v_call: TRBV6-5; d_call: -; j_call: TRBJ1-1; clone_size: once; cdr3_nt: TGTGCCAGCAGTTACACGCGCTACAGGGAAGGGACTGAAGCTTTCTTT; cdr3_aa: CASSYTRYREGTEAFF
v_call: TRBV7-9; d_call: TRBD2; j_call: TRBJ2-7; clone_size: -; cdr3_nt: TGTGCCAGCAGCACGACTAGCGGTTTATCCTACGAGCAGTACTTC; cdr3_aa: CASSTTSGLSYEQYF
v_call: TRBV18; d_call: TRBD2; j_call: TRBJ2-5; clone_size: -; cdr3_nt: TGTGCCAGCTCACCAAGTCTAGCGGAAAAACAAGAGACCCAGTACTTC; cdr3_aa: CASSPSLAEKQETQYF
v_call: TRBV10-2; d_call: TRBD2; j_call: TRBJ2-1; clone_size: -; cdr3_nt: TGCGCCAGCAAGACGGGACTAGCGGGTGGTGAGCAGTTCTTC; cdr3_aa: CASKTGLAGGEQFF
v_call: TRBV11-3; d_call: -; j_call: TRBJ1-2; clone_size: few; cdr3_nt: TGTGCCAGCAGCTTAGAAGGGTCAGGGTTCAATGGCTACACCTTC; cdr3_aa: CASSLEGSGFNGYTF
v_call: TRBV7-9; d_call: TRBD1; j_call: TRBJ2-1; clone_size: once; cdr3_nt: TGTGCCAGCAGCCCCCGACAGGGAGTTGTCCATGAGCAGTTCTTC; cdr3_aa: CASSPRQGVVHEQFF